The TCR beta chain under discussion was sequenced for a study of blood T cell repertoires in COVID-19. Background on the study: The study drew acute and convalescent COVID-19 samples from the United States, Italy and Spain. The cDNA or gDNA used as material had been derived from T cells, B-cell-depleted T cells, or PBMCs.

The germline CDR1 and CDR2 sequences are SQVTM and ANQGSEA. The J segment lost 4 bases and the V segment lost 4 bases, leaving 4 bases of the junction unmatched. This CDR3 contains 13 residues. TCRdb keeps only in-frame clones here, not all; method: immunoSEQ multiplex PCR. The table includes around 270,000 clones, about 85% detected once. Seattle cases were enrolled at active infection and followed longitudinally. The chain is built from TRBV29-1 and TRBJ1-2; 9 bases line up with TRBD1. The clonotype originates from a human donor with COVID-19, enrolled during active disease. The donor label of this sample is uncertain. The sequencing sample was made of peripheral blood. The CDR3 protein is CSVGQGDGYGYTF. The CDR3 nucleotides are TGCAGCGTTGGACAGGGGGATGGCTATGGCTACACCTTC. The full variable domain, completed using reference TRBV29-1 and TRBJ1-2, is SAVISQKPSRDICQRGTSLTIQCQVDSQVTMMFWYRQQPGQSLTLIATANQGSEATYESGFVIDKFPISRPNLTFSTLTVSNMSPEDSSIYLCSVGQGDGYGYTFGSGTRLTVV.